This T cell receptor beta chain was retrieved from a study of vaccination and CD4 T cells after COVID-19. About the study: The authors used overlapping spike peptides from SARS-CoV-2, HCoV-NL63, HCoV-OC43 and HCoV-229E to stimulate cells.

This clonotype was seen only a few times. Its antigen is as yet unknown. The Oncomine TCR Beta short-read assay sequenced DNA from cultured CD4+ T cells. Genomic DNA was taken out of cultured CD4+ T cells by extraction. MiXCR, run by TCRdb on the PCR reads, gives a single entry per CDR3 protein. The sample lists fewer than 25,000 distinct CDR3 sequences; about two fifths were seen once. The time point: late sampling 161 to 241 days after vaccination in a few convalescent patients. Treatment in this sample: approximately 10-day PBMC culture with coronavirus spike peptide pools or control peptides (ViraFEST assay). ViraFEST used peptide pools to expand antigen-specific T cells before TCR sequencing. The sequence came from a human donor who had recovered from COVID-19. Material: CD4+ T cells from blood, cultured in vitro, obtained about 7 months after SARS-CoV-2 vaccination.

The DNA of the CDR3 is TGTGCCAGCAGTTGGATCGCAGGGGTGAGCAATCAGCCCCAGCATTTT. Protein: CASSWIAGVSNQPQHF. V gene TRBV6-5 combines with J gene TRBJ1-5, with D possibly being TRBD1 (6 bases). Trimming removed 4 bases from V and 1 base from J, with 14 bases in between. CDR3 length equals 16 residues. Germline CDR1 and CDR2: MNHEY and SVGAGI.